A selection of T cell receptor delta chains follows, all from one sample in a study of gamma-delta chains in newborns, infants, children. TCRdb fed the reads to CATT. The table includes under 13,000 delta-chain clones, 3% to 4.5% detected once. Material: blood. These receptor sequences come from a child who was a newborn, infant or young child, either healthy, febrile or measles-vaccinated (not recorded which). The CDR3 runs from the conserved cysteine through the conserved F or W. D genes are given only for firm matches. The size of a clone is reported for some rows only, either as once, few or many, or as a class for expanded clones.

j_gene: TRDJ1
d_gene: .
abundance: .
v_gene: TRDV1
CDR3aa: CALGEAPYVGGDHTDKLIF
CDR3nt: TGTGCTCTTGGGGAAGCCCCCTACGTAGGTGGGGACCACACCGATAAACTCATCTTT

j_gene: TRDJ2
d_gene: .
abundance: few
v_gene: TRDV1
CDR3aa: CALGEPILSPRWGTAQLFF
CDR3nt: TGTGCTCTTGGGGAACCGATCCTTTCTCCGCGGTGGGGGACAGCACAACTCTTCTTT

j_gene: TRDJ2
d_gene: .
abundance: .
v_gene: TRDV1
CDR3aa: CALGDLATKTAQLFF
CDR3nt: TGTGCTCTTGGGGATCTAGCGACGAAGACAGCACAACTCTTCTTT

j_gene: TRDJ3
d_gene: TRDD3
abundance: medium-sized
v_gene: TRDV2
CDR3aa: CACDTVLGDTPSSWDTRQMFF
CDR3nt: TGTGCCTGTGACACCGTACTGGGGGATACGCCGAGCTCCTGGGACACCCGACAGATGTTTTTC

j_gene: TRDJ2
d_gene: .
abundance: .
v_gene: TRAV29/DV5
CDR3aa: CAASAVPIQYRHLLPLTAQLFF
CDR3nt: TGTGCAGCAAGCGCGGTCCCAATCCAGTACCGACACCTACTGCCTTTGACAGCACAACTCTTCTTT

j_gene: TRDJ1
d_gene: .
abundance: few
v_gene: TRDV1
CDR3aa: CALGDIYGMGAPYTDKLIF
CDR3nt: TGTGCTCTTGGGGACATCTACGGGATGGGGGCTCCGTACACCGATAAACTCATCTTT

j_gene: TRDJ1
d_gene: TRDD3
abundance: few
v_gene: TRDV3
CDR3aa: CAFHSPYSFRLGDKSGEKLIF
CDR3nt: TGTGCCTTTCACTCGCCCTATTCCTTTCGGCTGGGGGATAAAAGTGGAGAGAAACTCATCTTT

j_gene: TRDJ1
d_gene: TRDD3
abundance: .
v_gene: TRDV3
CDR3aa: CAFNIERPKFPIDTWGIGELIF
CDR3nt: TGTGCCTTTAATATCGAGCGTCCTAAGTTTCCAATAGACACCTGGGGGATCGGGGAACTCATCTTT

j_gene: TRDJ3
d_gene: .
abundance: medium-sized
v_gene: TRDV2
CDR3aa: CACDTVGGSSWDTRQMFF
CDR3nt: TGTGCCTGTGACACCGTGGGGGGGAGCTCCTGGGACACCCGACAGATGTTTTTC

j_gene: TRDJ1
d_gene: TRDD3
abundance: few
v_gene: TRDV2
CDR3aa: CACDTGFLPTGDTDKLIF
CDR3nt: TGTGCCTGTGACACCGGGTTTTTACCAACTGGGGACACCGATAAACTCATCTTT

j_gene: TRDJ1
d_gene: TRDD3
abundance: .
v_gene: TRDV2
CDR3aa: CACDTGNSPWGKYTDKLIF
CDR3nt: TGTGCCTGTGACACCGGTAATTCCCCATGGGGGAAGTACACCGATAAACTCATCTTT

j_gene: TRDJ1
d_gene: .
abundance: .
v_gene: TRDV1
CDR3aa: CALADLGTDKLIF
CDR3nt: TGTGCTCTTGCCGACCTTGGCACCGATAAACTCATCTTT

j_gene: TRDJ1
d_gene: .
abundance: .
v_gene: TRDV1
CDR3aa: CALGELRPFLHFGGFTFDTDKLIF
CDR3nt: TGTGCTCTTGGGGAACTACGTCCCTTCCTACATTTTGGGGGATTCACCTTCGACACCGATAAACTCATCTTT